The clone carrying this TCR beta chain was seen many times. Antigen unknown. These data originate in a study of CD8 T cells in ankylosing spondylitis. Scientists made TCR beta libraries using quantitative 5'-RACE with molecular barcodes. TCRdb reprocessed the 5' RACE reads with MiXCR, giving one entry per CDR3 protein. The sample contains under 200,000 distinct CDR3 sequences, roughly 13% of which appear only once. Germline V gene lookup returns CDR1 LGHDT and CDR2 YNNKEL (reference sequence). V lost 3 bases and J lost 3, with 12 bases in between. The CDR3 length is 14 residues. Study observations and caveats: For ankylosing spondylitis blood, a TCR beta motif of eight or nine highly homologous variants appeared characteristic. Several of the motif variants were reported before in synovial fluid and blood from reactive arthritis.

The receptor comes from a female donor with ankylosing spondylitis or in good health (not recorded which). Sequenced sample: blood, either unsorted or a sorted T cell fraction (not recorded which). The V and J genes are TRBV3-1 and TRBJ2-7; no definite D call. The CDR3 sequence: CASSHFPRSYEQYF. CDR3 bases: TGTGCCAGCAGCCACTTCCCCCGGAGCTACGAGCAGTACTTC.